Following are 2 T cell receptor beta chains from one sample sequenced in a study of blood T cell repertoires in COVID-19. Sequenced by immunoSEQ multiplex PCR; TCRdb stores in-frame clones only, minus some. Of about 81,000 clones listed, about 90% are singletons. Sequenced: peripheral blood. The receptors were sampled from a woman aged 80 or over with acute or convalescent COVID-19.

With regard to this clone: Its ends do not fully match the called genes, so a read error is possible. V usage is TRBV7-9 and J usage is TRBJ1-4; 7 bases agree with TRBD1. In germline, CDR1 is SEHNR, CDR2 FQNEAQ (reference sequence). This CDR3 comprises 13 residues. The CDR3 protein is CASSKGPTGFLSF. Written as DNA, the CDR3 is TGTGCCAGCAGCAAAGGACCGACAGGGTTTCTCTCTTTT.

The rearrangement links TRBV6-5 to TRBJ2-5; D not resolved. Deletions cut 7 bases from V and 2 bases from J, with 17 bases between. The CDR3 is 15 residues long. Looked up from germline, CDR1 is MNHEY and CDR2 is SVGAGI. DNA of the CDR3: TGTGCCAGCACCGTCCTTTGGGCAGAACAAGAGACCCAGTACTTC. Its protein is CASTVLWAEQETQYF.